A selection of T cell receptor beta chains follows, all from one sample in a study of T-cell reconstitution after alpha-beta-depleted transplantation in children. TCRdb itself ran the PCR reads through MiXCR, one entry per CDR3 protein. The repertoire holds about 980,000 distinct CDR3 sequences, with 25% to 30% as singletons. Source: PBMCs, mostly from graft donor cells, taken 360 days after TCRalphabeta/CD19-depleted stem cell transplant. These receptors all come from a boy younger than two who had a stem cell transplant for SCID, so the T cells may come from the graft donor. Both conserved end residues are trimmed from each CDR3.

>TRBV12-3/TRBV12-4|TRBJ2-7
ASSLSGRVSYEQY
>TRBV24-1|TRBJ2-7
ATSDWLLYEQY
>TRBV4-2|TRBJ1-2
ASSLETGFEGYT
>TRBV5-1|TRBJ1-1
ASSTDRADTEAF
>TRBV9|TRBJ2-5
ASSPGLVSVETQY
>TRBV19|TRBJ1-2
ASSLSGTRDYGYT
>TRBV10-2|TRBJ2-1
ASRIATYNEQF
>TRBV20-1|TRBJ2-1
SARDKGGLSSYNEQF
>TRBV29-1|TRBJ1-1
SVDARQGSTEAF
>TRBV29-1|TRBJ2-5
SVSGHPTSLQETQY
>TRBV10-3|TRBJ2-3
ATRFVAGVTDTQY
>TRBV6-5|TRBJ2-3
ASSYSGLAASTDTQY
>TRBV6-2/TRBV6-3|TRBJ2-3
ASSRAGPLGTDTQY
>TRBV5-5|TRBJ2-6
ASSSAGTGSPGANVLT
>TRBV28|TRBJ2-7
ASSLLTAEEQY
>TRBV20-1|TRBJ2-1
SASRGELYNEQF
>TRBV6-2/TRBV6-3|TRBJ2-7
ASTDDRERYEQY
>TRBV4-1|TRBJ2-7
ASSQEYEWAGQISYEQY
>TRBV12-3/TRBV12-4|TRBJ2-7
ASSLPFRTGEQY
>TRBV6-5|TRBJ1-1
ASSYDRGMNTEAF
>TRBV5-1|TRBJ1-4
ASSLDGQKFEKLF
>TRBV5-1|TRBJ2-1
ASSIGQGAYNEQF
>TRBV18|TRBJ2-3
ASSRQTGTDTQY
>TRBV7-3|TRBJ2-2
ASSLTGIRAGNTGELF
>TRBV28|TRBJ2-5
ASSPYQGVRETQY
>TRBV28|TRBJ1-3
ASSYRTGGRNTIY
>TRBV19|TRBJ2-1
ASSITGRRVGNEQF
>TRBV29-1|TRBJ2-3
SVEPGNGGTDTQY
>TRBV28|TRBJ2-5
ASSLYGGLEPSWSEVDQETQY
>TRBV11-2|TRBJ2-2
AISLVAPGTGERGPTGELF
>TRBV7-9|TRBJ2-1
ASSGRNSTRGSDEQF
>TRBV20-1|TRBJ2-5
SANNRGSAQY
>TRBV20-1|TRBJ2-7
SARELDSYSYEQY
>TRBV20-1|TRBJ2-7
SARDANRGGEQY
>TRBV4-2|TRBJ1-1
ASSQDFLQNTEAF
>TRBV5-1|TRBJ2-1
ASSLRGAGAEQF
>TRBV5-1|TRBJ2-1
ASSLTPEEGWDEQF
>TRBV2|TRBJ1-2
APGQRRKGYT
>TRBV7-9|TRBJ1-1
ASSLLVGKGQSNTEAF
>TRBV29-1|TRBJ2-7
SVVGGRWGYEQY
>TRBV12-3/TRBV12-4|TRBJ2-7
ASSLWLTYEQY
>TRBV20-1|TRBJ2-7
SAASDPYEQY